The 17 T cell receptor beta chains given below trace back to one sample, sequenced in a study of blood T cell repertoires in COVID-19. The table came from immunoSEQ multiplex PCR; TCRdb's copy has only in-frame clones and leaves some out. The sample yields roughly 220,000 clones, roughly 79% seen once. Source material: peripheral blood. The receptor set was obtained from an elderly woman with COVID-19, enrolled during active disease.

Note on this clone: This sample includes further DNA sequences coding for the same CDR3. This sequence joins TRBV7-2 and TRBJ2-1; possible D gene TRBD2, 5 bases. The CDR3 length is 15 residues. Germline loops: CDR1 SGHTA, CDR2 FQGNSA. Trimming removed 0 bases from V and 0 bases from J, with 6 bases in between. CDR3 bases: TGTGCCAGCAGCTTAGCGGGGAGCTCCTACAATGAGCAGTTCTTC. It encodes CASSLAGSSYNEQFF.

This chain links TRBV7-9 with TRBJ2-7; TRBD1 matches 9 bases. The V and J ends lost 2 bases and 4 bases, in that order; junction bases with no gene match: 6. The germline CDR1 and CDR2 sequences are SEHNR and FQNEAQ (reference sequence). The CDR3 consists of 15 residues. The DNA of the CDR3 is TGTGCCAGCAGCTTAAACCCGGGACAGGGATACGAGCAGTACTTC. It specifies CASSLNPGQGYEQYF.

The rearrangement uses TRBV5-1 and TRBJ1-2; 11 bases are a match to TRBD1. Germline-derived CDR1 and CDR2 are SGHRS and YFSETQ. CDR3 length equals 15 residues. The V gene end was trimmed by 3 bases and the J gene end by 4 bases; junction bases not matched to a gene: 5. CDR3: CASSSEGQGAYGYTF. The CDR3, as DNA: TGCGCCAGCAGCTCGGAAGGACAGGGGGCCTATGGCTACACCTTC.

This clone has a handful of counts. This chain uses TRBV6-5 with TRBJ2-7; 10 bases map to TRBD1. This CDR3 has 12 amino acids. V trimming: 8 bases; J trimming: 6 bases; junction bases outside the gene matches: 4. The germline gives CDR1 MNHEY, CDR2 SVGAGI. The DNA for the CDR3 is TGTGCCAGCGGACAGGGGGTCTCCGAGCAGTACTTC. Protein product: CASGQGVSEQYF.

The rearrangement links TRBV19 to TRBJ1-2; D is possibly TRBD1 (5 bases). CDR1 is LNHDA and CDR2 is SQIVND in the germline V gene (reference sequence). The CDR3 sequence is 13 residues long. The V end lost 4 bases, the J end lost 6 bases, and 12 bases lay between the germline ends. The CDR3 sequence: CASSKAGIHGYTF. CDR3 DNA: TGTGCCAGTAGTAAGGCAGGGATTCATGGCTACACCTTC.

This chain joins TRBV6-5 and TRBJ2-5; D call uncertain. Germline V gene sequence: CDR1 MNHEY, CDR2 SVGAGI. With 2 bases removed from V and 5 bases from J, the gap between germline ends came to 12 bases. This CDR3 contains 14 residues. CDR3 sequence (DNA): TGTGCCAGCAGTTACCCTCCGACACGGGAGACCCAGTACTTC. This sequence encodes CASSYPPTRETQYF.

The chain recombines TRBV5-1 with TRBJ2-5; tentatively, D is TRBD2 (5 bases). Germline assignment: CDR1 SGHRS and CDR2 YFSETQ. V was trimmed by 4 bases and J by 2 bases, leaving 15 bases between them. This CDR3 is 15 amino acids long. The CDR3 reads CASSRGPSRQETQYF. CDR3 DNA sequence: TGCGCCAGCAGCAGAGGGCCAAGTCGACAAGAGACCCAGTACTTC.

The chain has TRBV7-8 and TRBJ1-1; D remains ambiguous. The CDR3 totals 12 residues. V lost 1 base and J 8 bases, leaving 8 bases between the germline ends. CDR1 is SGHVS, CDR2 FQNEAQ, per germline. The DNA for the CDR3 is TGTGCCAGCAGCTTAGTAACATCGGAAGCTTTCTTT. Translating it yields CASSLVTSEAFF.

This chain connects TRBV28 to TRBJ2-1; TRBD1 agrees at 9 bases. Per the germline V gene, CDR1 is MDHEN and CDR2 is SYDVKM. V trimming: 5 bases; J trimming: 10 bases; junction bases outside the gene matches: 9. CDR3 length equals 14 residues. The CDR3 protein is CASSPAQGAREQFF. CDR3 DNA: TGTGCCAGCAGTCCGGCACAGGGGGCGAGGGAGCAGTTCTTC.

This clone was seen once. The DNA for the CDR3 is TGTGCCAGCAGAGATCGGGGGGACACCGGGGAGCTGTTTTTT. This translates into CASRDRGDTGELFF. V and J are TRBV6-5 and TRBJ2-2; 7 bases agree with TRBD2. The germline V gene encodes CDR1 MNHEY and CDR2 SVGAGI. The J segment lost 3 bases and the V segment lost 6 bases, leaving 4 bases of the junction unmatched. This CDR3 contains 14 residues.

The rearrangement joins TRBV14 to TRBJ2-7; tentative D call: TRBD2 (6 bases). CDR1 is SGHDN, CDR2 FVKESK, per germline. V was cut by 4 bases and J by 1 base, with 11 bases left in between. The CDR3 totals 14 residues. The CDR3 is CASSLGRGSYEQYF. The CDR3 DNA reads TGTGCCAGCAGCCTGGGACGGGGGTCCTACGAGCAGTACTTC.

This clone was detected a few times. The chain uses TRBV29-1 and TRBJ1-1; D is possibly TRBD1 (6 bases). In germline, CDR1 is SQVTM, CDR2 ANQGSEA. V was shortened by 7 bases and J by 8 bases, with 17 bases between the two germline ends. CDR3 length equals 12 residues. Here the CDR3 reads CSAKGWGHEAFF. CDR3 DNA sequence: TGCAGCGCCAAGGGGTGGGGACACGAAGCTTTCTTT.

This rearrangement joins TRBV4-3 to TRBJ1-1, with D possibly being TRBD1 (5 bases). CDR3 length: 16 amino acids. The germline CDR1 and CDR2 sequences are LGHNA and YSLEER. Trimming took off 0 bases at V and 11 bases at J, with 22 bases between the two ends. The CDR3 DNA is TGCGCCAGCAGCCAAGATCGATTGGAGCAGGGAAGTGCGGCTTTCTTT. This codes for CASSQDRLEQGSAAFF.

The rearrangement uses TRBV5-6 and TRBJ1-1; D might be TRBD1 (5 bases). In germline, CDR1 is SGHDT, CDR2 YYEEEE. The length of the CDR3 is 11 residues. V was trimmed by 4 bases and J by 11 bases, leaving 12 bases between them. In DNA form, the CDR3 reads TGTGCCAGCAGCCTTGGGCAGGGCGCTTTCTTT. Amino acids: CASSLGQGAFF. Variable domain in full (rest from reference TRBV5-6 and TRBJ1-1): DAGVTQSPTHLIKTRGQQVTLRCSPKSGHDTVSWYQQALGQGPQFIFQYYEEEERQRGNFPDRFSGHQFPNYSSELNVNALLLGDSALYLCASSLGQGAFFGQGTRLTVV.

V gene TRBV7-8 combines with J gene TRBJ2-1, with 11 bases that match TRBD2. With 2 bases clipped from V and 6 bases from J, the junction kept 3 bases outside the gene matches. The CDR3 length is 15 residues. Looked up from germline, CDR1 is SGHVS and CDR2 is FQNEAQ. The CDR3 DNA is TGTGCCAGCAGCTTAAGGCTAGCGGGGGGCAATGAGCAGTTCTTC. Translating it yields CASSLRLAGGNEQFF.

The J gene is TRBJ1-2, the V gene TRBV3-1 (or the pseudogene TRBV3-2); D remains unclear. V lost 0 bases and J 6 bases, leaving 8 bases between the germline ends. The CDR3 loop spans 13 amino acids. CDR1 is LGHDT, CDR2 YNNKEL, per germline (reference sequence). Here the CDR3 DNA reads TGTGCCAGCAGCCAAGATGGAGTGGATGGCTACACCTTC. Its translation: CASSQDGVDGYTF.

V usage is TRBV6-5 and J usage is TRBJ1-1; unclear D gene. This CDR3 has 14 amino acids. CDR1 MNHEY and CDR2 SVGAGI come from the germline V gene. Trimming left V 2 bases short and J 2 bases short, with 9 bases between. This CDR3 reads CASSYAEYNTEAFF. DNA of the CDR3: TGTGCCAGCAGTTACGCGGAGTACAACACTGAAGCTTTCTTT.